This T cell receptor (beta chain) was obtained from a study of T-cell reconstitution after alpha-beta-depleted transplantation in children. Preparation of the TCRbeta library involved a method that used unique molecular identifiers. TCRdb re-derived calls from the PCR reads in MiXCR, one entry per CDR3 protein. The sample contains 450,000 to 600,000 distinct CDR3 sequences, around a third of which appear only once. The CDR3 totals 18 residues. Germline V gene data show CDR1 as ENHRY and CDR2 as SYGVKD. The ends lost 2 bases at V and 7 bases at J; junction bases unmatched: 13. Sequences were derived from PBMCs from the stem cell graft donor, sampled from the stem cell graft. This receptor was obtained from a human donor who donated a stem cell graft to a child with aplastic anemia. The chain recombines TRBV10-3 with TRBJ2-1, with 11 bases lining up with TRBD1. The CDR3 here is CAISEPGLGDRGFNEQFF. The CDR3 DNA reads TGTGCCATCAGTGAGCCAGGCCTCGGGGACAGGGGGTTTAATGAGCAGTTCTTC.